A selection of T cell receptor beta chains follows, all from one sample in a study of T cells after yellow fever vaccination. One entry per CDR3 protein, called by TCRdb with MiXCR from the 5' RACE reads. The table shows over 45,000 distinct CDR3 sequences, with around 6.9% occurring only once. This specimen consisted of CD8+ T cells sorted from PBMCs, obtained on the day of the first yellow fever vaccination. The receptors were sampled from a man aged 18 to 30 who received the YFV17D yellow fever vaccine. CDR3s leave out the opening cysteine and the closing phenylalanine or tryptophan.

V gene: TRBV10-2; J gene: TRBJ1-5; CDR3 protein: ASSASGARAYSNQPQH
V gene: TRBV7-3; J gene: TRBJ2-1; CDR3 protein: ASSPGLAGGVSYNEQF
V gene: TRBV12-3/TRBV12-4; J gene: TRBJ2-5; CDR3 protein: ASSLGGGETQY
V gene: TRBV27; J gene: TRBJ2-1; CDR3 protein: ASKTGPLYNEQF
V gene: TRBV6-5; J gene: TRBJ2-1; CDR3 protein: ASSYGGSLEQF
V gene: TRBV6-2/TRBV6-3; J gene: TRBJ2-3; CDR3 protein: ASTTPWADTQY
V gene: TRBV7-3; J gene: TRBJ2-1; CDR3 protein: ASSPTPGLTYNEQF
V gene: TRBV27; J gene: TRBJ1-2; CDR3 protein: ASRPRPDRAQAGYT
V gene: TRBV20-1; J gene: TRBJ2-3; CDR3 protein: SASLEGTDTQY
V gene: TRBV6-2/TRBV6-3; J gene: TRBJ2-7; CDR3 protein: ASSRSGQTYEQY
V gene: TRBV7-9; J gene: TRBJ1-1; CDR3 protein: ASSRTGTEAF
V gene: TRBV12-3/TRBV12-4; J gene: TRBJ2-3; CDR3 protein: ASSLGTSGGGTDTQY
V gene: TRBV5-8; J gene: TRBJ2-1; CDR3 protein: ASSLKGTEQF
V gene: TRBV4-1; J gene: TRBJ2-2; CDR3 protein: ASLDTRGSVGIKELF
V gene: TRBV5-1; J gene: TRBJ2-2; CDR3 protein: ASTPGQLDTGELF
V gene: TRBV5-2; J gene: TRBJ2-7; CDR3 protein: AMGRGLLSYEQY
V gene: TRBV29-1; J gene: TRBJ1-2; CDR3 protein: SVEEVVRSYT
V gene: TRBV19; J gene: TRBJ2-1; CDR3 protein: ASSISGTSSYNEQF
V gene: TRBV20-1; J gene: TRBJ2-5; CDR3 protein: SAYPRGGGETQY
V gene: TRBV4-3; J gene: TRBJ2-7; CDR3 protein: ASSQDRSGGSGYEQY
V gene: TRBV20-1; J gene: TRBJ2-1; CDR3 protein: SARDAAGAYNEQF
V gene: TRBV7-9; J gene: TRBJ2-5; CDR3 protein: ASSLLAGGDETQY
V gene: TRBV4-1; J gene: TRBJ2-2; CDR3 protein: ASSQDRTTLNTGELF
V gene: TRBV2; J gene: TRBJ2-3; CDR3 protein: ASSEFGGSTDTQY
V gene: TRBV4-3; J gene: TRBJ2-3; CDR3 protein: ASSQDSGGPDTQY
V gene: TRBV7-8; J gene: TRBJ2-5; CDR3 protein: ASSLLAGTQETQY
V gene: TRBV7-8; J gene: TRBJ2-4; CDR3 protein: ASSPSGDRVYIQY
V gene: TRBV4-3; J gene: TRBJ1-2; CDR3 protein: ASSPDRNDANYGYT
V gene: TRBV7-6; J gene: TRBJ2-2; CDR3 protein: ASSQAAGIVTGELF
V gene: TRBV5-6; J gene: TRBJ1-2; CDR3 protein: ASSPMRYGYT
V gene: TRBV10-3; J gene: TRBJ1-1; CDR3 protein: AISDGFEAF
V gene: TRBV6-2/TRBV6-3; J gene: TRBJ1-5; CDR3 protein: ASSPPRQGPPLRKPQH
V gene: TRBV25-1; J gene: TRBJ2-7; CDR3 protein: ASSPPLGPYEQY
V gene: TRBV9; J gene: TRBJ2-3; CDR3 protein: ASSAGTSGANTDTQY
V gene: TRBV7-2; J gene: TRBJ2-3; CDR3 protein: ASSSRTSDGTDTQY
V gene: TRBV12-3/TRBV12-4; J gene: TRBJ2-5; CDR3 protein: ASSSPSGQETQY
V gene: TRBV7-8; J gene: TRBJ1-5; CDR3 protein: ASSPGTGANQPQH
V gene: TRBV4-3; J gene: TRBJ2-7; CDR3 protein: ASSQGQGSYEQY
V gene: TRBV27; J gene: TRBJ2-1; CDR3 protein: ASSTPRGVFNEQF
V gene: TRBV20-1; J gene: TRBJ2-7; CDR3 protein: SARRDFPSSYEQY
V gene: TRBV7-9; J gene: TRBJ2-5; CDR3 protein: ASSLIAGGQETQY
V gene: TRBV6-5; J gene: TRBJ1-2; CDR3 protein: ASRLPGQGAFFYYGYT
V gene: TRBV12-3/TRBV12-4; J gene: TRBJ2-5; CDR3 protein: ADAAGETQY
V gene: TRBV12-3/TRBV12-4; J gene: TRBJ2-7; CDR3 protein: ASSLFSSYEQY
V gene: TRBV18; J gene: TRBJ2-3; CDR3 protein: ASSPLAGGQDTQY
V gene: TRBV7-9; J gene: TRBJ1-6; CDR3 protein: ASSSRDSRDSPLH